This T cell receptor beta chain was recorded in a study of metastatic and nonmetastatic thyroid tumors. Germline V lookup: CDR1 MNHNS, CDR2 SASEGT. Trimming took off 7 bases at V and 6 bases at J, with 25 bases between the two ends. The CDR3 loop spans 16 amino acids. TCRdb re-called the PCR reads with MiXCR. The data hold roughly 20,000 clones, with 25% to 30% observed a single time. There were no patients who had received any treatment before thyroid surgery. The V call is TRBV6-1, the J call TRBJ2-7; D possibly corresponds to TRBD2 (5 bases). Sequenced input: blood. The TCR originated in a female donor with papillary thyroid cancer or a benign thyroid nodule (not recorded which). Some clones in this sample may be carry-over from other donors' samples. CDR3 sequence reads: CASKPQVGLAPLEQYF. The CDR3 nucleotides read TGTGCCAGCAAACCTCAGGTGGGCTTAGCGCCCCTCGAGCAGTACTTC.